This note documents a single T cell receptor (beta chain) sequence. The V gene lost 1 base and the J gene lost 6 bases, with 6 bases spanning the gap. Germline-derived CDR1 and CDR2 are LGHDT and YNNKEL (reference sequence). The CDR3 has 12 residues. The data derive from a study of blood T cell repertoires in COVID-19. The authors' processing: The authors estimated nucleated cell counts from reference gene primer amplification. Some clones are missing from TCRdb's copy, which holds only in-frame ones; the method was immunoSEQ multiplex PCR. The D gene and trimming were derived from the DNA, and the V and J assignments and clone size from that table. In the table there are around 82,000 clones, around 88% of which are singletons.

The chain combines TRBV3-1 (or the pseudogene TRBV3-2) with TRBJ1-1; no clear D gene. This sequence was found in an elderly man with COVID-19, enrolled during active disease. What was sequenced was peripheral blood. CDR3 region: CASSQGGPEAFF. CDR3 bases: TGTGCCAGCAGCCAAGGAGGGCCTGAAGCTTTCTTT.